Listed here are 23 T cell receptor beta chains from one sample, sequenced in a study of beta chain features in type 1 diabetes (dated by TCRdb to between 2018 and 2020). The library came from the immunoSEQ multiplex PCR assay. All of the isolated RNA was reverse transcribed with the High Capacity cDNA Reverse Transcription Kit, so expressed TCRB transcripts were sequenced. TCRdb took this table from immuneACCESS and kept in-frame rearrangements with V and J called. Such tables lack part of the clones; where checked against another copy, unresolved V genes explain under half of the gap, and the rest is unexplained. This sample lists some 500,000 clones; about an eighth were detected once. The ten largest clones add up to 0.046% of the sample. The sequenced sample consisted of naive CD4+ T cells from blood. Reading the label with the study, this specimen's cell subset or site is: true naive CD4+ T cells. The receptors stem from a woman aged 18 to 35 in good health.

The chain couples TRBV7-9 to TRBJ1-4, with 7 nucleotides matching TRBD1. CDR3 length: 15 amino acids. CDR1 and CDR2 (germline): SEHNR, FQNEAQ (reference sequence). The J segment lost 4 bases and the V segment lost 5 bases, leaving 7 bases of the junction unmatched. CDR3 bases: TGTGCCAGCAGCCATCAGACAGGGATTAATGAAAAACTGTTTTTT. Amino acids: CASSHQTGINEKLFF. The full variable domain, its missing parts supplied by reference TRBV7-9 and TRBJ1-4, is DTGVSQNPRHKITKRGQNVTFRCDPISEHNRLYWYRQTLGQGPEFLTYFQNEAQLEKSRLLSDRFSAERPKGSFSTLEIQRTEQGDSAMYLCASSHQTGINEKLFFGSGTQLSVL.

This clone was detected a few times. This sequence joins TRBV19 and TRBJ2-2; 7 nucleotides line up with TRBD1. Germline-derived CDR1 and CDR2 are LNHDA and SQIVND (reference sequence). The junction had 5 bases not matched to a gene; V was cut back by 1 base and J by 9 bases. The CDR3 covers 14 residues. CDR3 in amino acids: CASSIVPGGRELFF. The CDR3 bases are TGTGCCAGTAGTATAGTCCCAGGGGGACGGGAGCTGTTTTTT.

The chain combines TRBV7-2 with TRBJ2-2, with D possibly being TRBD1 (6 bases). V was clipped by 1 base and J by 5 bases, with 8 bases between them. This CDR3 region has 14 residues. CDR1 and CDR2 (germline): SGHTA, FQGNSA. CDR3 sequence (DNA): TGTGCCAGCAGCTTAGAAGGACAGACCGGGGAGCTGTTTTTT. Amino acids: CASSLEGQTGELFF.

This chain joins TRBV7-2 and TRBJ1-2; the match to TRBD1 covers 9 bases. Germline lookup yields CDR1 SGHTA and CDR2 FQGNSA. V shed 4 bases, J shed 8 bases, and the junction held 5 bases outside the gene matches. There are 13 residues in the CDR3. CDR3 sequence reads: CASSSYRGQGYTF. The CDR3 nucleotides are TGTGCCAGCAGCTCATACAGGGGGCAGGGCTACACCTTC.

Only a few counts were recorded for this clone. This chain links TRBV15 with TRBJ2-2, with TRBD2 as a possible D gene (5 bases). Germline-derived CDR1 and CDR2 are LNHNV and YYDKDF (reference sequence). This CDR3 has 19 amino acids. V gave up 0 bases and J gave up 1 base, with 18 bases separating them. The CDR3 region is CATSRDSAFSLRNTGELFF. Here the CDR3 DNA reads TGTGCCACCAGCAGAGATAGCGCATTTTCGTTGAGGAACACCGGGGAGCTGTTTTTT.

The genes are TRBV29-1 and TRBJ2-2; D unresolved. Germline-derived CDR1 and CDR2 are SQVTM and ANQGSEA. The CDR3 spans 13 residues. Trimming took off 3 bases at V and 7 bases at J, with 12 bases between the two ends. Written as DNA, the CDR3 is TGCAGCGTTGATAAGTCGGCAAGCGGGGAGCTGTTTTTT. This encodes CSVDKSASGELFF.

The J gene is TRBJ2-5, the V gene TRBV15; TRBD1 matches at 11 bases. The CDR3 sequence is 16 residues long. J was trimmed by 2 bases and V by 2 bases; bases with no gene match: 4. Germline V CDR1 and CDR2: LNHNV, YYDKDF (reference sequence). The CDR3 spells CATSRYRDRGQETQYF. CDR3 DNA: TGTGCCACCAGCAGATACCGGGACAGGGGGCAAGAGACCCAGTACTTC.

V usage is TRBV5-1 and J usage is TRBJ2-6, with D perhaps TRBD1 (6 bases). Trimming took 1 base from V and 0 from J, leaving 8 bases between them. The length of the CDR3 is 16 residues. Germline V gene sequence: CDR1 SGHRS, CDR2 YFSETQ. CDR3 region: CASSLTGSSGANVLTF. Written as DNA, the CDR3 is TGCGCCAGCAGCTTGACAGGGAGCTCTGGGGCCAACGTCCTGACTTTC.

V is TRBV9 and J is TRBJ1-6; 9 bases align to TRBD1. This CDR3 is 15 amino acids long. The junction had 5 bases not matched to a gene; V was cut back by 4 bases and J by 6 bases. Germline V gene sequence: CDR1 SGDLS, CDR2 YYNGEE. The CDR3 here is CASSSLTGGNSPLHF. DNA of the CDR3: TGTGCCAGCAGCTCCCTGACAGGGGGTAATTCACCCCTCCACTTT.

This chain uses TRBV9 with TRBJ2-1, with 8 bases matching TRBD2. The germline gives CDR1 SGDLS, CDR2 YYNGEE. Unmatched junction bases numbered 5, after V lost 0 bases and J lost 3 bases. This CDR3 region has 16 residues. CDR3 DNA: TGTGCCAGCAGCGTAGCTGGCGGGACTAGCTACAATGAGCAGTTCTTC. Its protein is CASSVAGGTSYNEQFF.

V is TRBV29-1 and J is TRBJ1-2; 7 bases are shared with TRBD1. Germline CDR1 and CDR2: SQVTM and ANQGSEA. The CDR3 has 11 amino acids. V lost 7 bases and J lost 6; bases outside the gene matches: 5. CDR3 in DNA: TGCAGCGGAGGGACAGACAATGGCTACACCTTC. As protein: CSGGTDNGYTF. The complete variable domain, with remaining parts taken from reference TRBV29-1 and TRBJ1-2, reads SAVISQKPSRDICQRGTSLTIQCQVDSQVTMMFWYRQQPGQSLTLIATANQGSEATYESGFVIDKFPISRPNLTFSTLTVSNMSPEDSSIYLCSGGTDNGYTFGSGTRLTVV.

V gene TRBV29-1 combines with J gene TRBJ2-7, with 7 bases identical to TRBD1. The CDR3 is 13 amino acids. CDR1 is SQVTM, CDR2 ANQGSEA, per germline. J was trimmed by 1 base and V by 4 bases; bases with no gene match: 4. The CDR3 nucleotides read TGCAGCGTTGCACAGGGGATGTCCTACGAGCAGTACTTC. Protein: CSVAQGMSYEQYF.

This clone appeared a few times. This CDR3 is CASSSRGLQETQYF. The CDR3 coding sequence is TGTGCCAGCAGCTCTCGGGGGCTCCAAGAGACCCAGTACTTC. J is TRBJ2-5 and V is TRBV7-2; D may match TRBD1 or TRBD2 (6 bases each). The CDR3 covers 14 residues. From germline, CDR1 is SGHTA and CDR2 FQGNSA. V gave up 4 bases and J gave up 1 base, with 10 bases separating them.

The table lists this clone with many counts. The V and J genes are TRBV13 and TRBJ2-4; TRBD1 is a possible D gene (6 bases). The CDR3 spans 15 residues. The V end was cut by 3 bases, the J end by 2 bases, with 11 bases between. Germline CDR1 is PRHDT and CDR2 is FYEKMQ (reference sequence). CDR3 in DNA: TGTGCCAGCAGCTTTACAGGGCCTTCCAAAAACATTCAGTACTTC. Protein sequence: CASSFTGPSKNIQYF.

This clone was detected only a few times. V usage is TRBV19 and J usage is TRBJ2-3, with 8 bases lining up with TRBD1. V was pared by 3 bases and J by 13 bases, with 3 bases of the junction left unmatched. Germline V lookup: CDR1 LNHDA, CDR2 SQIVND (reference sequence). The CDR3 runs 11 residues. Here the CDR3 reads CASSIPGQEYF. In nucleotides, the CDR3 is TGTGCCAGTAGTATTCCGGGACAGGAGTATTTT.

This chain uses TRBV19 with TRBJ2-7; TRBD2 is a possible D gene (6 bases). The germline V gene encodes CDR1 LNHDA and CDR2 SQIVND (reference sequence). The V end lost 3 bases, the J end lost 5 bases, and 14 bases lay between the germline ends. The CDR3 consists of 14 residues. The CDR3 protein is CASSIVEGGHEQYF. In DNA, the CDR3 is TGTGCCAGTAGTATCGTCGAGGGAGGCCACGAGCAGTACTTC. Supplemented by reference TRBV19 and TRBJ2-7, the full variable domain reads DGGITQSPKYLFRKEGQNVTLSCEQNLNHDAMYWYRQDPGQGLRLIYYSQIVNDFQKGDIAEGYSVSREKKESFPLTVTSAQKNPTAFYLCASSIVEGGHEQYFGPGTRLTVT.

For the CDR3, the DNA is TGTGCCAGCAGCCCCGGGGGACTAGCGGGCTACAATGAGCAGTTCTTC. Its translation is CASSPGGLAGYNEQFF. The J gene is TRBJ2-1, the V gene TRBV7-6; 12 bases are a match to TRBD2. CDR1 SGHVS and CDR2 FNYEAQ come from the germline V gene. The CDR3 is 16 amino acids. Trimming cost V 5 bases and J 3 bases; bases outside gene matches: 5.

In its sample, this clone was seen a few times. The rearrangement joins TRBV29-1 to TRBJ2-7; no definite D call. Germline CDR1 is SQVTM and CDR2 is ANQGSEA. V lost 1 base and J lost 4, with 17 bases in between. This CDR3 region has 15 residues. The CDR3: CSVEVSRPPRYEQYF. DNA of the CDR3: TGCAGCGTTGAAGTAAGTCGCCCACCGCGATACGAGCAGTACTTC.

This clone was counted between two and nine times. This chain uses TRBV7-2 with TRBJ2-1; the D gene could be TRBD1 or TRBD2 (6 bases each). The CDR3 spans 16 residues. Trimming pared 7 bases from V and 0 bases from J, leaving 16 bases between. Germline CDR1 reads SGHTA; CDR2 reads FQGNSA. The DNA of the CDR3 is TGTGCCAGCACCCCTTCCGGGGGCAGCTCCTACAATGAGCAGTTCTTC. As protein: CASTPSGGSSYNEQFF.

The chain joins TRBV29-1 to TRBJ1-4, with no clear D. CDR1 is SQVTM and CDR2 is ANQGSEA in the germline V gene. The germline V and J ends were trimmed by 6 bases and 7 bases, with 9 bases remaining between them. The CDR3 totals 11 residues. CDR3 nucleotides: TGCAGCGTCGTTTATGTTGAAAAACTGTTTTTT. Its translation: CSVVYVEKLFF.

This clone was recorded once. The chain uses TRBV5-1 and TRBJ1-6; TRBD1 matches at 7 bases. The CDR3 has 15 residues. The germline gives CDR1 SGHRS, CDR2 YFSETQ. J was trimmed by 3 bases and V by 4 bases; bases with no gene match: 4. The CDR3 bases are TGCGCCAGCAGCATGGGGACAGTCTATAATTCACCCCTCCACTTT. Its translation is CASSMGTVYNSPLHF.

This chain connects TRBV29-1 to TRBJ2-3, with D possibly TRBD2 on 6 matching bases. V lost 2 bases to trimming and J lost 0 bases, with 12 bases between them. CDR1 is SQVTM and CDR2 is ANQGSEA in the germline V gene. CDR3 length: 15 amino acids. The CDR3 DNA is TGCAGCGTTGAAAAGCGGGCGAGAAGCACAGATACGCAGTATTTT. Its translation is CSVEKRARSTDTQYF.

This chain joins TRBV25-1 and TRBJ2-3; D tentatively reads TRBD1 or TRBD2 (6 bases each). Trimming took 2 bases from V and 4 from J, leaving 19 bases between them. The germline V gene has CDR1 MGHDK and CDR2 SYGVNS. The CDR3 covers 17 residues. The CDR3 region is CASSEAGLEKGADTQYF. In nucleotides, the CDR3 is TGTGCCAGCAGTGAAGCGGGACTCGAAAAGGGGGCAGATACGCAGTATTTT.